One T cell receptor beta chain is described in this entry. The CDR3 totals 15 residues. V was trimmed by 0 bases and J by 0 bases, leaving 6 bases between them. Germline V gene sequence: CDR1 MGHRA, CDR2 YSYEKL. Original handling: Counts of nucleated cells, estimated from reference gene primer amplification, were obtained. Using immunoSEQ multiplex PCR, the repertoire was profiled, and TCRdb retains in-frame clones only, with some absent. That table supplies the V and J calls and clone size; D and trimming were determined from the DNA. The profile shows around 700,000 clones, 80% to 90% of them singletons. This record belongs to a study of blood T cell repertoires in COVID-19. Study as a whole: The samples span acute and convalescent COVID-19 from the United States, Italy and Spain. T cells, B-cell-depleted T cells, or PBMCs supplied cDNA or gDNA.

What was sequenced was peripheral blood. This chain uses TRBV4-1 with TRBJ1-3; D unresolved. The TCR was taken from a woman between 18 and 29 years old with acute or convalescent COVID-19. DNA of the CDR3: TGCGCCAGCAGCCAAGAACAGAGCTCTGGAAACACCATATATTTT. It encodes CASSQEQSSGNTIYF.